This TCR beta chain was captured by sequencing in a study of immune characterization of retroperitoneal liposarcoma. MiXCR, applied by TCRdb to the PCR reads, yields one record per CDR3 protein. The sample consists of about 1,400 distinct CDR3 sequences, about half of them appearing once. Sequenced material: tumor tissue. The clonotype comes from a female donor with retroperitoneal liposarcoma.

The CDR3: CASNLGARDTQYF. The CDR3 bases are TGTGCCAGCAATTTGGGGGCGCGAGATACGCAGTATTTT. V is TRBV12-3 or TRBV12-4 and J is TRBJ2-3; tentative D call: TRBD1 (6 bases). The CDR3 length is 13 residues. V lost 7 bases and J lost 5, with 13 bases in between.